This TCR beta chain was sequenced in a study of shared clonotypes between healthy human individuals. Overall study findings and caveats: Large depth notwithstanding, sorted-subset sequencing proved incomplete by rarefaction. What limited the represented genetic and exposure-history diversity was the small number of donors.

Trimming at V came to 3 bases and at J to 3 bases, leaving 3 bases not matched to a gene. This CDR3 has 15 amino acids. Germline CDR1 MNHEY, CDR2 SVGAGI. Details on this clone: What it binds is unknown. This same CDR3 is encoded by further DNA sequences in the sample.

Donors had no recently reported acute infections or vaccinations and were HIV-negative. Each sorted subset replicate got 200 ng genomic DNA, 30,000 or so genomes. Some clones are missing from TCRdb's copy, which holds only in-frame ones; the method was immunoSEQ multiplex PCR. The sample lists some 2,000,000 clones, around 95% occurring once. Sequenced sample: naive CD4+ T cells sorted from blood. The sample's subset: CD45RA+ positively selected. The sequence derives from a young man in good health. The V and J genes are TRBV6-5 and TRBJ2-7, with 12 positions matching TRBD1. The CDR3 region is CASSYRDRGLYEQYF. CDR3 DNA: TGTGCCAGCAGTTATCGGGACAGGGGGCTCTACGAGCAGTACTTC.